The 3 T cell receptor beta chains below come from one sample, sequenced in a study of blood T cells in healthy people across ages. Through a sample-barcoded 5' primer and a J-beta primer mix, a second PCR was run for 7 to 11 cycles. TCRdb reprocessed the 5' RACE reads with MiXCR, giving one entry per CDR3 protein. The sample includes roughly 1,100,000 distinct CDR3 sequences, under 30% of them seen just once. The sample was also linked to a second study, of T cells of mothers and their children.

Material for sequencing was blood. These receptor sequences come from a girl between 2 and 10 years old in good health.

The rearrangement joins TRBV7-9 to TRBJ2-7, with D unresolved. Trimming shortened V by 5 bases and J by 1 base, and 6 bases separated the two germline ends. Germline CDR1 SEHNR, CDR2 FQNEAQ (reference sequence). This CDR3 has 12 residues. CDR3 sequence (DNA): TGTGCCAGCAGCGGTGAGTCCTACGAGCAGTACTTC. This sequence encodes CASSGESYEQYF.

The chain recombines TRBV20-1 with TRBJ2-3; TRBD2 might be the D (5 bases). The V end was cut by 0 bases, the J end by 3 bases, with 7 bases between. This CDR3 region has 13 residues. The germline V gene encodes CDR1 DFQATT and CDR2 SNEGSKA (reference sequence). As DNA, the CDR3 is TGCAGTGCTAGAGAGCCGGGAACAGATACGCAGTATTTT. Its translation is CSAREPGTDTQYF.

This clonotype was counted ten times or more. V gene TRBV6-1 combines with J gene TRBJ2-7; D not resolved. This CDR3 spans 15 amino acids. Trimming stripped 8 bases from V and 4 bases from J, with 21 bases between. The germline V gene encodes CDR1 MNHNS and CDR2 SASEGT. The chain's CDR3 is CASRLYTTDTYEQYF. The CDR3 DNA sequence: TGTGCCAGCCGACTTTATACGACTGATACTTACGAGCAGTACTTC.